The next 11 T cell receptor beta chains were all read from a single sample in a study of T cell responses to AZD1222 COVID-19 vaccine. Assay used: immunoSEQ multiplex PCR; TCRdb lists only in-frame clones, some missing. Of about 180,000 clones in the sample, under 95% are singletons; the top ten hold roughly 1.5%. The sample consisted of peripheral blood, taken 28 days after the second AZD1222 dose. The origin of the receptors is an adult who received the AZD1222 COVID-19 vaccine.

The chain has TRBV2 and TRBJ1-2, with D unclear. Germline CDR1 and CDR2: SNHLY and FYNNEI. The germline V and J ends were trimmed by 8 bases and 6 bases, with 10 bases remaining between them. CDR3 length equals 11 residues. CDR3 sequence reads: CASFGWNGYTF. The CDR3 DNA is TGTGCCAGCTTCGGGTGGAATGGCTACACCTTC.

This clone appeared a single time. The rearrangement joins TRBV7-2 to TRBJ1-5; unclear D gene. CDR3 size: 15 residues. V was pared by 5 bases and J by 5 bases, with 16 bases between. Germline assignment: CDR1 SGHTA and CDR2 FQGNSA. The CDR3 sequence is CASSPGLEWHQPQHF. In DNA, the CDR3 is TGTGCCAGCAGCCCCGGACTCGAATGGCATCAGCCCCAGCATTTT.

The genes are TRBV5-1 and TRBJ1-1; 9 bases map to TRBD1. This CDR3 is built from 15 residues. Germline trimming cut 2 bases from V and 5 bases from J; bases unmatched to any gene: 7. Looked up from germline, CDR1 is SGHRS and CDR2 is YFSETQ. CDR3 region: CASSLADRGVTEAFF. As DNA, the CDR3 is TGCGCCAGCAGCTTAGCCGACAGGGGGGTGACTGAAGCTTTCTTT.

The rearrangement links TRBV2 to TRBJ2-1; D call uncertain. CDR3 size: 15 residues. CDR1 SNHLY and CDR2 FYNNEI come from the germline V gene. Between the trimmed V and J ends, which lost 8 bases and 2 bases, there was a span of 16 bases. CDR3 DNA sequence: TGTGCCAGCGGCTGGAGCGCACAGACCTACAATGAGCAGTTCTTC. Translated: CASGWSAQTYNEQFF.

The genes are TRBV9 and TRBJ2-1, with D perhaps matching TRBD1 (5 bases). V was clipped by 3 bases and J by 7 bases, with 14 bases between them. The CDR3 totals 14 residues. The germline gives CDR1 SGDLS, CDR2 YYNGEE. The chain's CDR3 is CASSGPDSPNEQFF. The DNA of the CDR3 is TGTGCCAGCAGCGGACCTGACAGTCCTAATGAGCAGTTCTTC.

The rearrangement joins TRBV28 to TRBJ1-3, with unresolved D. CDR3 length equals 16 residues. CDR1 is MDHEN and CDR2 is SYDVKM in the germline V gene. Between the trimmed V and J ends, which lost 1 base and 3 bases, there was a span of 13 bases. This CDR3 reads CASSLLVPEVGNTIYF. CDR3 sequence (DNA): TGTGCCAGCAGTTTATTAGTCCCAGAAGTTGGAAACACCATATATTTT.

The CDR3 protein is CASSLLPPGLAGDEQYF. CDR3 DNA sequence: TGCGCCAGCAGCCTCCTCCCTCCGGGACTAGCGGGAGACGAGCAGTACTTC. The chain is built from TRBV4-1 and TRBJ2-7; TRBD2 aligns across 14 bases. Germline values: CDR1 MGHRA, CDR2 YSYEKL. The CDR3 covers 17 residues. V was pared by 4 bases and J by 5 bases, with 10 bases of the junction left unmatched.

The chain combines TRBV11-1 with TRBJ2-5, with 8 bases fitting TRBD1. V shed 1 base and J 4 bases; nucleotides not matched to a gene: 8. Germline loops: CDR1 SGHAT, CDR2 FQDESV (reference sequence). The CDR3 is 16 residues long. In DNA, the CDR3 is TGTGCCAGCAGCTTAGGCAGGGGGCACACTGGAGAGACCCAGTACTTC. This encodes CASSLGRGHTGETQYF.

The genes are TRBV7-3 and TRBJ2-7, with a weak D call TRBD2 (5 bases). Germline loops: CDR1 SGHTA, CDR2 FQGTGA. V was trimmed by 3 bases and J by 3 bases, leaving 12 bases between them. The CDR3 runs 14 residues. The DNA of the CDR3 is TGTGCCAGCAGCTTGACCCCCGGGAACTACGAGCAGTACTTC. It codes for CASSLTPGNYEQYF.

The gene calls are TRBV20-1 and TRBJ1-6; D gene unclear. CDR1 is DFQATT and CDR2 is SNEGSKA in the germline V gene (reference sequence). The CDR3 runs to 16 residues. With 3 bases removed from V and 8 bases from J, the gap between germline ends came to 20 bases. For the CDR3, the DNA is TGCAGTGCTAGTGATCGCGGGGAGGGATATCATTCACCCCTCCACTTT. It specifies CSASDRGEGYHSPLHF.

There are a few counts of this clone. The chain has TRBV5-5 and TRBJ1-5, with 7 nucleotides matching TRBD1. This CDR3 spans 16 amino acids. Germline lookup yields CDR1 SGHKS and CDR2 YYEKEE (reference sequence). V lost 0 bases, J lost 0 bases, and 3 bases stayed unmatched. Written as DNA, the CDR3 is TGTGCCAGCAGCTTGGAGGGGGCTTATAGCAATCAGCCCCAGCATTTT. Translated, it gives CASSLEGAYSNQPQHF.